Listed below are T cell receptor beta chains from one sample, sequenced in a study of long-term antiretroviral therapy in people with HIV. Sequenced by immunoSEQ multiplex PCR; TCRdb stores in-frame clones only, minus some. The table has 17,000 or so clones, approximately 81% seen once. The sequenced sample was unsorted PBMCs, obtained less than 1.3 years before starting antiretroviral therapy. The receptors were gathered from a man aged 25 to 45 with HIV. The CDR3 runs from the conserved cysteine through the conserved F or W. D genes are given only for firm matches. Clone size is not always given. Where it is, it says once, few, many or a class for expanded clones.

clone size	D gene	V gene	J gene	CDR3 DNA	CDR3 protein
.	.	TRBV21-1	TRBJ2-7	TGTGCCAGCAGAGAGCCTAGCGGAACTTACGAGCAGTACTTC	CASREPSGTYEQYF
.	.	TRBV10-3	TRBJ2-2	TGTGCCATCCAACCTCTGAAGGGGACCGGGGAGCTGTTTTTT	CAIQPLKGTGELFF
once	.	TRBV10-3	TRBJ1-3	TGTGCCATCAGTGAGTCGAAAAACACCATATATTTT	CAISESKNTIYF
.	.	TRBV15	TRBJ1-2	TGTGCCACCAGCAGAGATGGGGCCCGCGGCTACACCTTC	CATSRDGARGYTF
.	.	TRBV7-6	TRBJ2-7	TGTGCCAGCAGCTTAGAGTCCGGGCCCTACGAGCAGTACTTC	CASSLESGPYEQYF
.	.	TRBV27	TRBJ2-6	TGTGCCAGCAGTTGGGGACACGGCGGCTCTGGGGCCAACGTCCTGACTTTC	CASSWGHGGSGANVLTF
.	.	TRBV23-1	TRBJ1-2	TGCGCCAGCAGTGCAGAGTGCCGCGATGGCTACACCTTC	CASSAECRDGYTF
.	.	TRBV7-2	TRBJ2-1	TGTGCCAGCAGCTTAGCGGGACTGATTAAGACGTACAATGAGCAGTTCTTC	CASSLAGLIKTYNEQFF
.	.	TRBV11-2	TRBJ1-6	TGTGCCAGCAGCTTAGGCAGGGAGACCCTCCACTTT	CASSLGRETLHF
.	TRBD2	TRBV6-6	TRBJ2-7	TGTGCCAGCAGATGGACTAGCGGGACGGACTACGAGCAGTACTTC	CASRWTSGTDYEQYF
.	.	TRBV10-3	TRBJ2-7	TGTGCCATCAGTGAGACAGGCTCCTACGAGCAGTACTTC	CAISETGSYEQYF
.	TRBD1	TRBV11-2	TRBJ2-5	TGTGCCAGCAGCTTAGGGGTCCCGGGACAGGGTGGGAAGACCCAGTACTTC	CASSLGVPGQGGKTQYF
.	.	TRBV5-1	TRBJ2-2	TGCGCCAGCAGCTTGGTCGGCGGGGAGCTGTTTTTT	CASSLVGGELFF
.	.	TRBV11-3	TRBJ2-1	TGTGCCAGCAGCTCCGCCGGGGATCTCTCCTACAATGAGCAGTTCTTC	CASSSAGDLSYNEQFF
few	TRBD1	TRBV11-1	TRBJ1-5	TGTGCCAGCAGCGACGGGACAGGGAATCAGCCCCAGCATTTT	CASSDGTGNQPQHF
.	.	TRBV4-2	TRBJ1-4	TGTGCCAGCAGCCAAGAGTTCGCAGGGGTTGAAAAACTGTTTTTT	CASSQEFAGVEKLFF
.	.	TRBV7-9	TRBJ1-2	TGTGCCAGCAGCTTGAAGGACTATGGCTACACCTTC	CASSLKDYGYTF
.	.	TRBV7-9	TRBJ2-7	TGTGCCAGCAGCTTACAGGCCTACGAGCAGTACTTC	CASSLQAYEQYF
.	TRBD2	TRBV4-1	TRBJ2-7	TGCGCCAGCAGCCATACCGGGACTAGCGACTCCTACGAGCAGTACTTC	CASSHTGTSDSYEQYF
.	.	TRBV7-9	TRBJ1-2	TGTGCCACCCCTCGGAGTTCGGATGGATATGGCTACACCTTC	CATPRSSDGYGYTF
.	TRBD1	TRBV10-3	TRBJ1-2	TGTGCCATCACTCCAGGGGGCGGCTATGGCTACACCTTC	CAITPGGGYGYTF
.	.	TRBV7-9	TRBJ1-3	TGTGCCAGCAGCTTCGGGGACTCTGGAAACACCATATATTTT	CASSFGDSGNTIYF
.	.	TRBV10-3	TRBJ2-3	TGTGCCATCCGTCTTGAGGATACGCAGTATTTT	CAIRLEDTQYF
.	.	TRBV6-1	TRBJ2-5	TGTGCCAGCAGCCGTGTTTGGCCAGGAGAGACCCAGTACTTC	CASSRVWPGETQYF
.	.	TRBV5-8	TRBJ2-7	TGTGCCAGCCGAACTTACGAGCAGTACTTC	CASRTYEQYF
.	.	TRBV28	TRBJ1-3	TGTGCCAGCAGATCGGACCGAGGATCTGGAAACACCATATATTTT	CASRSDRGSGNTIYF
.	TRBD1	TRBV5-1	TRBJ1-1	TGCGCCAGCAGCGCCACAGGGGACACTGAAGCTTTCTTT	CASSATGDTEAFF
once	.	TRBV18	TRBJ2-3	TGTGCCAGCTCACCACCGTCGTCGAGGGCTGGGGATACGCAGTATTTT	CASSPPSSRAGDTQYF
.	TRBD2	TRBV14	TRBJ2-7	TGTGCCAGCAGCCAAGATCCTAGCGGGAGTTCGTTTGAGCAGTACTTC	CASSQDPSGSSFEQYF
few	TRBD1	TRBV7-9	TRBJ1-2	TGTGCCAGCAGCTACGGACAGGGGGCGGGTGGCTACACCTTC	CASSYGQGAGGYTF
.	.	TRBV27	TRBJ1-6	TGTGCCAGCAGTTTATCGTCCTTTACGACCCTCCACTTT	CASSLSSFTTLHF
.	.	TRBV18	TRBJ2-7	TGTGCCAGCTCACCGGTTGGGTTATACGAGCAGTACTTC	CASSPVGLYEQYF
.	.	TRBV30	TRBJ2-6	TGTGCCTGGAGCCGGGGCCCCGCTGGGGCCAACGTCCTGACTTTC	CAWSRGPAGANVLTF
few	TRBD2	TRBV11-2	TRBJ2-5	TGTGCCAGCAGCCCCATTACTAGCGGGGGGGACCAAGAGACCCAGTACTTC	CASSPITSGGDQETQYF
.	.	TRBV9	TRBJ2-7	TGTGCCAGCAGCCAGTTTGGGGGACCATACGAGCAGTACTTC	CASSQFGGPYEQYF
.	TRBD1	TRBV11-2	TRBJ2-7	TGTGCCAGCAGCACCCCGGGACAGAGCCTTTACGAGCAGTACTTC	CASSTPGQSLYEQYF
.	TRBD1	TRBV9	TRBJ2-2	TGTGCCAGCAGCGGGACACAGGGGGCGAACACCGGGGAGCTGTTTTTT	CASSGTQGANTGELFF
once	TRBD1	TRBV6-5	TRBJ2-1	TGTGCCAGCAGTTCGGGACAGGCTATCACCTACAATGAGCAGTTCTTC	CASSSGQAITYNEQFF
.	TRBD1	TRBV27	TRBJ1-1	TGTGCCAGCAGTCTCTCTCCGGACAGGTCTTCTGGGGACACTGAAGCTTTCTTT	CASSLSPDRSSGDTEAFF
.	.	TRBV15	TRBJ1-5	TGTGCCACCAGCAGAGAGCGCTATCAGCCCCAGCATTTT	CATSRERYQPQHF
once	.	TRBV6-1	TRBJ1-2	TGTGCCAGCAGTTTGGGACACCGGAACTATGGCTACACCTTC	CASSLGHRNYGYTF
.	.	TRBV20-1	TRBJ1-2	TGCAGTGCAAACGGACAGTATGGCTACACCTTC	CSANGQYGYTF
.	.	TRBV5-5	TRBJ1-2	TGTGCCAGCAGCTTTTGGGATTATGGCTACACCTTC	CASSFWDYGYTF
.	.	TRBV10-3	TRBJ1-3	TGTGCCAGCAGCTTGCGGGGGACCGACTCTGGAAACACCATATATTTT	CASSLRGTDSGNTIYF
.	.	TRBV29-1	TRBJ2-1	TGCAGCGGGGCGGACGGGGGCTCCTACAATGAGCAGTTCTTC	CSGADGGSYNEQFF
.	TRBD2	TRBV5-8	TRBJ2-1	TGTGCCAGCAGCCCCCGTTTAGCGGGGGGGGTTAACAATGAGCAGTTCTTC	CASSPRLAGGVNNEQFF
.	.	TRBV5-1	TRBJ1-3	TGCGCCAGCAGATTGGAAAGTTCAGGGTCGGACACCATATATTTT	CASRLESSGSDTIYF
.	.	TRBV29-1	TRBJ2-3	TGCAGCTGTGACTGGACAGATACGCAGTATTTT	CSCDWTDTQYF
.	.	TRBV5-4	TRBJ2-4	TGTGCCAGCAGCTTGGCCAGCAAAAACATTCAGTACTTC	CASSLASKNIQYF
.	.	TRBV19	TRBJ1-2	TGTGCCAGTAGTATAGCCAGGGCGGACTATGGCTACACCTTC	CASSIARADYGYTF
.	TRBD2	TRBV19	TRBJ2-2	TGTGCCAGTAGTATAGCGTCCGGGGGGGCCGCCGGGGAGCTGTTTTTT	CASSIASGGAAGELFF
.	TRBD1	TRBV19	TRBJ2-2	TGTGCCAGTAGTGTCGACAGGGACACCGGGGAGCTGTTTTTT	CASSVDRDTGELFF
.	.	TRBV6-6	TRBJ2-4	TGTGCCAGCGCCCCGGCGAAAAACATTCAGTACTTC	CASAPAKNIQYF
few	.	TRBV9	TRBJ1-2	TGTGCCAGCAGCGGAGGTTATGGCTTC	CASSGGYGF
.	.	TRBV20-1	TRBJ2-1	TGCAGTGCCACTTCCGGGGGAGAGCAGTTCTTC	CSATSGGEQFF
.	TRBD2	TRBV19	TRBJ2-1	TGTGCCAGTAGTATTGGCCTAGCGGGGGCCTACAATGAGCAGTTCTTC	CASSIGLAGAYNEQFF
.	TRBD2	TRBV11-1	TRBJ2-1	TGTGCCAGCAGCTTAGCGCAACTAGCGGGAGGGGGCGATGAGCAGTTCTTC	CASSLAQLAGGGDEQFF
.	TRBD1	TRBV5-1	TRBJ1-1	TGCGCCAGCAGCTTGGAGGGACAGGGGTTGGGGTTAGGGATTAGAGGCACTGAAGCTTTCTTT	CASSLEGQGLGLGIRGTEAFF
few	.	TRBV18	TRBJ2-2	TGTGCCAGCTCACCGGATTCTGGGGAGCTGTTTTTT	CASSPDSGELFF
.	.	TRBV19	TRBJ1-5	TGTGCCAGTAGTATGATTAGTGACGGCAGAAATAATCAGCCCCAGCATTTT	CASSMISDGRNNQPQHF